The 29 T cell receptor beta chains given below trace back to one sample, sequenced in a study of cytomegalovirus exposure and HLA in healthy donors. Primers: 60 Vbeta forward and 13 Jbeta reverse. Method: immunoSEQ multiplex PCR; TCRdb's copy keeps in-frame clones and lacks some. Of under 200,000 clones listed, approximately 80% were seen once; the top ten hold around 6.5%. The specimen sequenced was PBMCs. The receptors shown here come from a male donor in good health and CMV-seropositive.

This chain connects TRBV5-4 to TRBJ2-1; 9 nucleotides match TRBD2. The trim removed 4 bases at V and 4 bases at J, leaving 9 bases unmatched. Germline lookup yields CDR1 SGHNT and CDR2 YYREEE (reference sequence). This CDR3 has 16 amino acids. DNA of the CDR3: TGTGCCAGCAGCCACCACCGCAGCGGGGGGTACAATGAGCAGTTCTTC. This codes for CASSHHRSGGYNEQFF. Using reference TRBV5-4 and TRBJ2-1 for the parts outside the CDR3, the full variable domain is ETGVTQSPTHLIKTRGQQVTLRCSSQSGHNTVSWYQQALGQGPQFIFQYYREEENGRGNFPPRFSGLQFPNYSSELNVNALELDDSALYLCASSHHRSGGYNEQFFGPGTRLTVL.

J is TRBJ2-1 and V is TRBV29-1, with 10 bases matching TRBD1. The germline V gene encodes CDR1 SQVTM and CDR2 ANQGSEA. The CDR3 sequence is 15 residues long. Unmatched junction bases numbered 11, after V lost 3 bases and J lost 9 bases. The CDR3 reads CSVDRDRGNEGEQFF. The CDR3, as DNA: TGCAGCGTTGACCGGGACAGGGGAAATGAAGGTGAGCAGTTCTTC.

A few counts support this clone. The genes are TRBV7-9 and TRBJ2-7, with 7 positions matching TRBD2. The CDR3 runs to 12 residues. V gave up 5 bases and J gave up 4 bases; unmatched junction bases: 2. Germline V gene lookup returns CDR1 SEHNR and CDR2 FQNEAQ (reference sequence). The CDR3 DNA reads TGTGCCAGCAGCCGGCGGGAGTACGAGCAGTACTTC. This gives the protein CASSRREYEQYF.

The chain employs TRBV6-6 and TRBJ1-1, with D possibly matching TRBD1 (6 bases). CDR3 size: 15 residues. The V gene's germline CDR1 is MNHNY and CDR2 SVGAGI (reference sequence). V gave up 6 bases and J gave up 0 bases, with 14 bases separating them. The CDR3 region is CASRLPGGMNTEAFF. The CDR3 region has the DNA TGTGCCAGCAGACTACCTGGGGGCATGAACACTGAAGCTTTCTTT.

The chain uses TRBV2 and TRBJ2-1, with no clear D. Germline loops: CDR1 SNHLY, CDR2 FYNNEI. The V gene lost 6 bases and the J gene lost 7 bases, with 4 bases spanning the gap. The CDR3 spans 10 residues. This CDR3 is CASSLNEQFF. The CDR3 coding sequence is TGTGCCAGCAGCCTAAATGAGCAGTTCTTC.

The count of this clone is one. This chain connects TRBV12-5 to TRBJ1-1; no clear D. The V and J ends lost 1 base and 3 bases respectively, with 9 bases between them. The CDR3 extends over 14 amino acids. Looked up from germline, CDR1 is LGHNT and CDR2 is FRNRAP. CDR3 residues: CASGLGSGDTEAFF. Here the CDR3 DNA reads TGTGCTAGTGGTTTGGGGTCCGGGGACACTGAAGCTTTCTTT.

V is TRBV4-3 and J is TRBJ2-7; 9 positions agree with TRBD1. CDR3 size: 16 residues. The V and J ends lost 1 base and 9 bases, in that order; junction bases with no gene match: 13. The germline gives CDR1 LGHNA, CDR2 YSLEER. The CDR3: CASSQVRQGVVGWQYF. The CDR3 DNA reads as TGCGCCAGCAGCCAAGTTAGACAGGGGGTCGTGGGATGGCAGTACTTC.

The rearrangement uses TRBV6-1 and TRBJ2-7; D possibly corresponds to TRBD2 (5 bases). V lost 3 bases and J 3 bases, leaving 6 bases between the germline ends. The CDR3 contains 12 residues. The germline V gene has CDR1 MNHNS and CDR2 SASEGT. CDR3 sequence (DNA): TGTGCCAGCAGTGAGAGGGTCTACGAGCAGTACTTC. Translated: CASSERVYEQYF.

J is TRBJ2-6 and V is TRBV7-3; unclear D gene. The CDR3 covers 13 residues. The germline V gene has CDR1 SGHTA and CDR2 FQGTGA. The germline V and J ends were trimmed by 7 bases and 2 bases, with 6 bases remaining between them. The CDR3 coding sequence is TGTGCCAGCATGTTTACTGGGGCCAACGTCCTGACTTTC. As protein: CASMFTGANVLTF.

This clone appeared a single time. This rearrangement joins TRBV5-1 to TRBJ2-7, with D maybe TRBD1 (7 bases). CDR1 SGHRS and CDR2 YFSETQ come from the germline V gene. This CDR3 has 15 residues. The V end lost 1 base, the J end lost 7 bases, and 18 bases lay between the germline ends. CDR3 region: CASSLRGRGVEEQYF. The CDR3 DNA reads TGCGCCAGCAGCTTGAGGGGCAGGGGGGTTGAGGAGCAGTACTTC. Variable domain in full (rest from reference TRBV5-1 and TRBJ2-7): KAGVTQTPRYLIKTRGQQVTLSCSPISGHRSVSWYQQTPGQGLQFLFEYFSETQRNKGNFPGRFSGRQFSNSRSEMNVSTLELGDSALYLCASSLRGRGVEEQYFGPGTRLTVT.

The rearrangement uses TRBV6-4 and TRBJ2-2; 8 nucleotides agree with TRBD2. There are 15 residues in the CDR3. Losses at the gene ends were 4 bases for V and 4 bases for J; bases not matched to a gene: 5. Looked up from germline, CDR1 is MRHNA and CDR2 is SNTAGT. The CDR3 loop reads CASSAGLASTGELFF. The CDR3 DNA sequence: TGTGCCAGCAGTGCCGGACTAGCTTCCACCGGGGAGCTGTTTTTT.

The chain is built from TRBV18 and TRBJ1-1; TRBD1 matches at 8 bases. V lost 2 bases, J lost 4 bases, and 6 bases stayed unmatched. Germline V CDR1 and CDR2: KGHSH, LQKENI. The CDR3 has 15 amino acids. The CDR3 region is CASSPGQGGGTEAFF. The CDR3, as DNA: TGTGCCAGCTCACCAGGACAGGGAGGGGGCACTGAAGCTTTCTTT.

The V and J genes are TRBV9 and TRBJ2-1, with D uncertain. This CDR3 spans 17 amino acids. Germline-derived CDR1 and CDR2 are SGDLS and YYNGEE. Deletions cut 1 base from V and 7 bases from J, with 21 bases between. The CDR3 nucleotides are TGTGCCAGCAGCGTATTTTCCCTGCACTCGTCACGGAATGAGCAGTTCTTC. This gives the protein CASSVFSLHSSRNEQFF.

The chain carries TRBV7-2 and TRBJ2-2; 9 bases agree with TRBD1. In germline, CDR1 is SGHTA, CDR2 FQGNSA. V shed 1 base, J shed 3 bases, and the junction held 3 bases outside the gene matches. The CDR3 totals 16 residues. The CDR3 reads CASSLVGTGYTGELFF. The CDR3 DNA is TGTGCCAGCAGCTTAGTAGGGACAGGGTACACCGGGGAGCTGTTTTTT. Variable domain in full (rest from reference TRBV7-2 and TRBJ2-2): GAGVSQSPSNKVTEKGKDVELRCDPISGHTALYWYRQSLGQGLEFLIYFQGNSAPDKSGLPSDRFSAERTGGSVSTLTIQRTQQEDSAVYLCASSLVGTGYTGELFFGEGSRLTVL.

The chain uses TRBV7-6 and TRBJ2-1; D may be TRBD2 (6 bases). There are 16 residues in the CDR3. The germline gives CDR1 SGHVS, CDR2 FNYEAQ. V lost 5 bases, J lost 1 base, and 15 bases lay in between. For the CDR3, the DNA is TGTGCCAGCAGCCCAACCGGAGGGGCGTCCTACAATGAGCAGTTCTTC. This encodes CASSPTGGASYNEQFF.

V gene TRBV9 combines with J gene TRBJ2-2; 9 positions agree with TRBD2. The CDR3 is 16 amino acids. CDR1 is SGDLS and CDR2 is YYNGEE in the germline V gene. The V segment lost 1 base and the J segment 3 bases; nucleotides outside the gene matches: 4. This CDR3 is CASSVKTSGHTGELFF. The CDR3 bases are TGTGCCAGCAGCGTAAAGACTAGCGGCCACACCGGGGAGCTGTTTTTT.

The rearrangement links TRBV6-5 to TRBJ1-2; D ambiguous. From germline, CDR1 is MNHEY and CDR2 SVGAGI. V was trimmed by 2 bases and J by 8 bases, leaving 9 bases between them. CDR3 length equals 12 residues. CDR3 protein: CASSYRGGGYTF. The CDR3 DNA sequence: TGTGCCAGCAGTTACCGGGGAGGCGGCTACACCTTC.

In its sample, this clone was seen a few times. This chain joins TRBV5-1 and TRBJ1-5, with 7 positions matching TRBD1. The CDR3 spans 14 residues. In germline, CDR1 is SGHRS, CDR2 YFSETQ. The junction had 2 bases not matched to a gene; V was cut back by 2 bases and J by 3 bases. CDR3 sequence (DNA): TGCGCCAGCAGCTTCGGACAGGCCAATCAGCCCCAGCATTTT. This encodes CASSFGQANQPQHF.

DNA of the CDR3: TGTGCCATCAGTGGAACCGGGACAGGGTTGGGTAGGACTGAAGCTTTCTTT. This sequence encodes CAISGTGTGLGRTEAFF. The chain links TRBV10-3 to TRBJ1-1, with 9 bases identical to TRBD1. This CDR3 contains 17 residues. The ends lost 4 bases at V and 5 bases at J; junction bases unmatched: 14. The V gene's germline CDR1 is ENHRY and CDR2 SYGVKD.

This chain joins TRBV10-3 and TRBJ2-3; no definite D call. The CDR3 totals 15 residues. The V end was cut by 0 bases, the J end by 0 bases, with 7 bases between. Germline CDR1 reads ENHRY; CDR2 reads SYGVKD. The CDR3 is CAISESTGSTDTQYF. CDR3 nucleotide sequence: TGTGCCATCAGTGAGTCGACCGGGAGCACAGATACGCAGTATTTT.

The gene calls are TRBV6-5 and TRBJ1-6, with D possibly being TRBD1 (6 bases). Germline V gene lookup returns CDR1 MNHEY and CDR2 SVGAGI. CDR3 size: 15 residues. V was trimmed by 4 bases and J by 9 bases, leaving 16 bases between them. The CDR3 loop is CASSSGTLRGSPLHF. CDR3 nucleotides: TGTGCCAGCAGTTCGGGGACATTGAGGGGTTCACCCCTCCACTTT.

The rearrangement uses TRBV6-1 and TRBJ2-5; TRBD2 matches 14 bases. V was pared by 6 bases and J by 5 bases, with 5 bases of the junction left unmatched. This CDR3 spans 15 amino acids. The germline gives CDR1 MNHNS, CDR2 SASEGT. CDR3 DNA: TGTGCCAGCAGCAAAGGGACTAGCGGGAGTGAGACCCAGTACTTC. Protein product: CASSKGTSGSETQYF.

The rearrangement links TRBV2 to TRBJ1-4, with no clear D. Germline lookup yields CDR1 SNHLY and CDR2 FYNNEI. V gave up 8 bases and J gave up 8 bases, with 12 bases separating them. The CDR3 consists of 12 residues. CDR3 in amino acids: CASLRIPEKLFF. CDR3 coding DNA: TGTGCCAGCCTCAGGATCCCCGAAAAACTGTTTTTT. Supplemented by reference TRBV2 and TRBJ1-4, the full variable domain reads EPEVTQTPSHQVTQMGQEVILRCVPISNHLYFYWYRQILGQKVEFLVSFYNNEISEKSEIFDDQFSVERPDGSNFTLKIRSTKLEDSAMYFCASLRIPEKLFFGSGTQLSVL.

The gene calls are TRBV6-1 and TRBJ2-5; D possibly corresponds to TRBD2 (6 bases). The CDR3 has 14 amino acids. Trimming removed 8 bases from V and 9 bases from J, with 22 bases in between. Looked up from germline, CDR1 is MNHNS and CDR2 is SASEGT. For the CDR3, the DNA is TGTGCCAGCCCTCAAGAGGGGTTCGGGGGACCCCAGTACTTC. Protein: CASPQEGFGGPQYF.

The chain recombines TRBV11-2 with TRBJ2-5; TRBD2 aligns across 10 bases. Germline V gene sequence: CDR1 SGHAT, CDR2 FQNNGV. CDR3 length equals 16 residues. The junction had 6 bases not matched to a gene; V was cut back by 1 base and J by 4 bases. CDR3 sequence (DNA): TGTGCCAGCAGCTTAGGGACTAGCGGTGCCCCAGAGACCCAGTACTTC. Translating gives CASSLGTSGAPETQYF.

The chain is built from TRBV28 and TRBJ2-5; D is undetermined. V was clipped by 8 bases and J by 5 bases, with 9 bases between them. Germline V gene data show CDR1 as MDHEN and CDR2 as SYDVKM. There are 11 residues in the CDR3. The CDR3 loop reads CASERWETQYF. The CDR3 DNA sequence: TGTGCCAGCGAGAGGTGGGAGACCCAGTACTTC.

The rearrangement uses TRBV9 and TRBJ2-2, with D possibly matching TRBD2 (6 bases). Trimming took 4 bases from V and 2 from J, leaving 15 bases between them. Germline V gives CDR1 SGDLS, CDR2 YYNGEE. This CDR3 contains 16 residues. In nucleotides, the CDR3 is TGTGCCAGCAGCCCCCCTGGGCGGGGAAACACCGGGGAGCTGTTTTTT. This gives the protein CASSPPGRGNTGELFF.

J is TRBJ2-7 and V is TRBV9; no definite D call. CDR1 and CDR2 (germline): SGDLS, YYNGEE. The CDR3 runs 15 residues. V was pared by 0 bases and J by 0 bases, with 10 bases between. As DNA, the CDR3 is TGTGCCAGCAGCGTAGAAGGCGGTCCCTCCTACGAGCAGTACTTC. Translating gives CASSVEGGPSYEQYF. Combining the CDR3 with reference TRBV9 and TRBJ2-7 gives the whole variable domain DSGVTQTPKHLITATGQRVTLRCSPRSGDLSVYWYQQSLDQGLQFLIQYYNGEERAKGNILERFSAQQFPDLHSELNLSSLELGDSALYFCASSVEGGPSYEQYFGPGTRLTVT.

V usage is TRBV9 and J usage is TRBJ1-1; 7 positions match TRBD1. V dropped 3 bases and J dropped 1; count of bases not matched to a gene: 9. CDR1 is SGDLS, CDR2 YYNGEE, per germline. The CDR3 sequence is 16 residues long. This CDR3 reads CASSGRGGGTNTEAFF. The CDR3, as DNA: TGTGCCAGCAGCGGGCGAGGAGGGGGCACGAACACTGAAGCTTTCTTT.